Listed here are 12 T cell receptor beta chains from one sample, sequenced in a study of HIV-infected patients and healthy controls. Alpha and beta constant-region primers primed reverse transcription of 400 to 500 ng RNA. Each of the alpha and beta chains got its own library through chain-specific third strand synthesis with indices. TCRdb passed the 5' RACE reads through MiXCR, listing each CDR3 protein once. The sample lists 15,000 to 20,000 distinct CDR3 sequences; approximately 9.6% were seen once. Whole blood was used without fractionation, so all unsorted peripheral T cells were included. Material: blood. These receptors came from an adult in good health.

The sample holds a few counts of this clonotype. The rearrangement joins TRBV11-2 to TRBJ2-1, with unresolved D. Trimming stripped 0 bases from V and 10 bases from J, with 7 bases between. Germline CDR1 and CDR2: SGHAT and FQNNGV. The CDR3 consists of 12 residues. In DNA form, the CDR3 reads TGTGCCAGCAGCTTAGAGCGAGGCGAGCAGTTCTTC. Translation: CASSLERGEQFF.

V and J are TRBV5-4 and TRBJ1-2, with D tentatively TRBD1 (6 bases). Per germline, CDR1 SGHNT and CDR2 YYREEE (reference sequence). This CDR3 has 15 amino acids. With 4 bases removed from V and 1 base from J, the gap between germline ends came to 14 bases. CDR3 DNA: TGTGCCAGCAGCCTGGGGGCCTTCATTAACTATGGCTACACCTTC. It translates to CASSLGAFINYGYTF.

The rearrangement uses TRBV6-6 and TRBJ1-5; D unresolved. Per the germline V gene, CDR1 is MNHNY and CDR2 is SVGAGI (reference sequence). The CDR3 loop spans 17 amino acids. V lost 2 bases and J 3 bases, leaving 17 bases between the germline ends. CDR3 loop: CASSYTRLGRHNQPQHF. CDR3 DNA: TGTGCCAGCAGTTACACTCGCCTGGGGAGGCACAATCAGCCCCAGCATTTT.

At least ten counts were recorded for this clonotype. J is TRBJ2-1 and V is TRBV12-3 or TRBV12-4, with 9 positions matching TRBD1. The CDR3 loop spans 14 amino acids. The V gene end was trimmed by 7 bases and the J gene end by 7 bases; junction bases not matched to a gene: 8. Here the CDR3 DNA reads TGTGCCAGCAATGACAGGGGGGGTTGGAATGAGCAGTTCTTC. Its translation: CASNDRGGWNEQFF.

This rearrangement joins TRBV9 to TRBJ2-1; D not resolved. Trimming cost V 0 bases and J 5 bases, with 21 bases left between them. CDR1 is SGDLS and CDR2 is YYNGEE in the germline V gene. The CDR3 covers 18 residues. Here the CDR3 reads CASSVAAMLRRLDNEQFF. The DNA of the CDR3 is TGTGCCAGCAGCGTAGCGGCAATGCTCCGGAGACTCGACAATGAGCAGTTCTTC.

This clonotype is medium-sized by share. The chain carries TRBV28 and TRBJ1-5; D call uncertain. The CDR3 runs 13 residues. V was cut by 1 base and J by 6 bases, with 7 bases left in between. Germline CDR1 MDHEN, CDR2 SYDVKM. The CDR3 region has the DNA TGTGCCAGCAGTTTATTTAGGTCTCAGCCCCAGCATTTT. It specifies CASSLFRSQPQHF.

This clonotype was found many times. The chain couples TRBV13 to TRBJ1-2; no definite D call. Germline V gene lookup returns CDR1 PRHDT and CDR2 FYEKMQ (reference sequence). This CDR3 contains 13 residues. V lost 2 bases and J lost 4, with 8 bases in between. Here the CDR3 reads CASSLISRYGYTF. The CDR3 DNA reads as TGTGCCAGCAGCTTAATAAGTCGCTATGGCTACACCTTC. The full variable domain, rest sourced from reference TRBV13 and TRBJ1-2, is AAGVIQSPRHLIKEKRETATLKCYPIPRHDTVYWYQQGPGQDPQFLISFYEKMQSDKGSIPDRFSAQQFSDYHSELNMSSLELGDSALYFCASSLISRYGYTFGSGTRLTVV.

At least ten counts were recorded for this clonotype. The chain is built from TRBV7-2 and TRBJ1-5; the match to TRBD1 covers 8 bases. This CDR3 has 17 residues. Germline V CDR1 and CDR2: SGHTA, FQGNSA. The V and J ends lost 4 bases and 1 base, in that order; junction bases with no gene match: 9. CDR3 coding DNA: TGTGCCAGCAGCTCCCACCCAGGGGGCTGGAGCAATCAGCCCCAGCATTTT. It encodes CASSSHPGGWSNQPQHF.

This clonotype is judged medium-sized. Written as DNA, the CDR3 is TGTGCCAGCAGCTTAGCTAGTTCCGGACAGGTCCTCGACGAGCAGTACTTC. Its translation: CASSLASSGQVLDEQYF. The chain carries TRBV11-2 and TRBJ2-7; 7 positions match TRBD1. Germline CDR1 SGHAT, CDR2 FQNNGV. Trimming took 1 base from V and 5 from J; bases not matched to a gene: 14. This CDR3 comprises 17 residues.

This clonotype has ten or more counts. The rearrangement links TRBV6-2 or TRBV6-3 to TRBJ2-4; D gene ambiguous. The germline CDR1 and CDR2 sequences are MNHEY and SVGEGT. The CDR3 length is 14 residues. Trimming shortened V by 7 bases and J by 0 bases, and 10 bases separated the two germline ends. The CDR3, as DNA: TGTGCCAGCACCGCCTCCCCAGCCAAAAACATTCAGTACTTC. It codes for CASTASPAKNIQYF.

By sample share, this clonotype is medium-sized. The V gene is TRBV29-1, the J gene TRBJ2-2, with no clear D. The V and J ends lost 4 bases and 5 bases respectively, with 5 bases between them. Germline CDR1 is SQVTM and CDR2 is ANQGSEA. The length of the CDR3 is 11 residues. In nucleotides, the CDR3 is TGCAGCGTTGGTTCGACCGGGGAGCTGTTTTTT. It translates to CSVGSTGELFF.

This chain links TRBV19 with TRBJ1-5; 7 bases map to TRBD1. Looked up from germline, CDR1 is LNHDA and CDR2 is SQIVND (reference sequence). CDR3 length equals 15 residues. V trimming: 6 bases; J trimming: 1 base; junction bases outside the gene matches: 6. CDR3 DNA: TGTGCCAGTAGGCGAGACAGGGCAAGCAATCAGCCCCAGCATTTT. Protein: CASRRDRASNQPQHF.